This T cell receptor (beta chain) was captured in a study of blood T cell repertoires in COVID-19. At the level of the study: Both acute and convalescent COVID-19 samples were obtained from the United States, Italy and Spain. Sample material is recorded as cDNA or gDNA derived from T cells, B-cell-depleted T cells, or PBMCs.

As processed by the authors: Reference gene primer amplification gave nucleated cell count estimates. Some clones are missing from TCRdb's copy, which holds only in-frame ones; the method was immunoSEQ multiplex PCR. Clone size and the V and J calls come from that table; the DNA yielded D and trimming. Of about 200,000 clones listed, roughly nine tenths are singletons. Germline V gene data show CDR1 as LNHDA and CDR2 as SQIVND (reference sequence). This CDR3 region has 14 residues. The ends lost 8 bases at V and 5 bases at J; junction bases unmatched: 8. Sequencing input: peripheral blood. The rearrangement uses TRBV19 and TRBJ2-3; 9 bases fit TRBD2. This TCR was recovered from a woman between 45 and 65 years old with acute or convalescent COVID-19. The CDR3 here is CASVPSGTVDTQYF. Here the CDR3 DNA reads TGTGCCAGTGTTCCTAGCGGGACTGTAGATACGCAGTATTTT.